The TCR beta chain under discussion was sequenced for a study of T cell changes during pregnancy in multiple sclerosis (dated by TCRdb to between 2017 and 2020). Notes on the research overall: The study looked at changes in the T cell repertoire across pregnancy in women with multiple sclerosis.

The germline V gene provides CDR1 SQVTM and CDR2 ANQGSEA. The V end gives up 4 bases and the J end 5 bases, leaving 5 bases in the junction not matched to a gene. Reading from cysteine to phenylalanine, the CDR3 counts 13 amino acids. Of all the DNA, just the CDR3 is kept, 39 bases in frame from base 1. Library creation used the immunoSEQ multiplex PCR assay. In TCRdb, the immuneACCESS table is reduced to in-frame sequences with V and J assigned. These tables do not hold every clone; where another copy was compared, an unresolved V gene accounts for under half, and the others remain unexplained. This sample holds around 65,000 clones; under 95% were observed only once. The ten largest make up over 1.2% of the sample. In its sample, this clone was seen a few times. The target of this receptor is not known. Per-nucleotide qualities are absent, and no much larger clonotype sits a single base away.

Specimen: peripheral blood, collected in the third trimester of pregnancy. This TCR was sampled from a female donor in good health, enrolled as a control in a pregnancy study. The chain is encoded by TRBV29-1 joined to TRBJ1-1, and TRBD1 matches 9 of the central bases. The DNA reads TGCAGCGTTGCCCGACAGGGGGGGACTGAAGCTTTCTTT. Translated, this is CSVARQGGTEAFF.